The 15 T cell receptor beta chains presented below share a single source sample, sequenced in a study of blood T cell repertoires in COVID-19. Assay: immunoSEQ multiplex PCR; the TCRdb copy retains only in-frame clones and omits some. The data show roughly 32,000 clones, around 86% seen once. The sequenced sample consisted of peripheral blood. All receptors derive from a man aged 55 to 70 with active COVID-19.

The J gene is TRBJ2-1, the V gene TRBV7-7; tentatively, D is TRBD1 (6 bases). Trimming took off 2 bases at V and 0 bases at J, with 8 bases between the two ends. Germline assignment: CDR1 SSHAT and CDR2 FNYEAQ (reference sequence). The CDR3 has 15 amino acids. The chain's CDR3 is CASSLRDTSYNEQFF. The CDR3 nucleotides are TGTGCCAGCAGCTTAAGGGACACCTCCTACAATGAGCAGTTCTTC.

This chain uses TRBV27 with TRBJ1-1; no clear D. Germline CDR1 is MNHEY and CDR2 is SMNVEV (reference sequence). The germline V and J ends were trimmed by 6 bases and 1 base, with 15 bases remaining between them. This CDR3 contains 15 residues. CDR3 amino acids: CASSSNARRNTEAFF. CDR3 nucleotide sequence: TGTGCCAGCAGCTCGAACGCGCGGAGGAACACTGAAGCTTTCTTT.

This clone has just a few counts. The chain employs TRBV6-2 or TRBV6-3 and TRBJ2-1, with 11 nucleotides matching TRBD2. The V gene end was trimmed by 3 bases and the J gene end by 6 bases; junction bases not matched to a gene: 10. The CDR3 has 17 amino acids. Germline assignment: CDR1 MNHEY and CDR2 SVGEGT. The CDR3 DNA reads as TGTGCCAGCAGTTATAGCGGGACTAGCGGACCTGGCAATGAGCAGTTCTTC. It translates to CASSYSGTSGPGNEQFF.

The V call is TRBV2, the J call TRBJ1-1; D is undetermined. Trimming stripped 6 bases from V and 0 bases from J, with 11 bases between. The CDR3 length is 14 residues. Germline loops: CDR1 SNHLY, CDR2 FYNNEI. The CDR3 DNA follows: TGTGCCAGCAGCCCTCGGTTTTTGAACACTGAAGCTTTCTTT. This translates into CASSPRFLNTEAFF.

The V and J genes are TRBV14 and TRBJ2-3; D is unclear. V lost 5 bases to trimming and J lost 2 bases, with 5 bases between them. Germline V gene data show CDR1 as SGHDN and CDR2 as FVKESK. The CDR3 is 12 amino acids. The CDR3 coding sequence is TGTGCCAGCAGCTTTATCACAGATACGCAGTATTTT. This gives the protein CASSFITDTQYF.

In this sample, this clone is medium-sized. The DNA of the CDR3 is TGTGCCAGCAGCTTGAATACAGGGGACACCGGGGAGCTGTTTTTT. This codes for CASSLNTGDTGELFF. V gene TRBV11-2 combines with J gene TRBJ2-2; 7 positions match TRBD1. Per the germline V gene, CDR1 is SGHAT and CDR2 is FQNNGV. There are 15 residues in the CDR3. The J segment lost 3 bases and the V segment lost 3 bases, leaving 4 bases of the junction unmatched. Complete variable domain (other parts from reference TRBV11-2 and TRBJ2-2): EAGVAQSPRYKIIEKRQSVAFWCNPISGHATLYWYQQILGQGPKLLIQFQNNGVVDDSQLPKDRFSAERLKGVDSTLKIQPAKLEDSAVYLCASSLNTGDTGELFFGEGSRLTVL.

This chain joins TRBV5-6 and TRBJ2-4; 9 bases are a match to TRBD1. This CDR3 comprises 14 residues. The trim removed 4 bases at V and 3 bases at J, leaving 2 bases unmatched. Germline V gene data show CDR1 as SGHDT and CDR2 as YYEEEE. The DNA for the CDR3 is TGTGCCAGCAGCGGACAGGGGTACAAAAACATTCAGTACTTC. Translated, it gives CASSGQGYKNIQYF.

The genes are TRBV7-9 and TRBJ1-4, with D perhaps matching TRBD1 (5 bases). The germline CDR1 and CDR2 sequences are SEHNR and FQNEAQ (reference sequence). This CDR3 has 15 amino acids. Trimming left V 5 bases short and J 3 bases short, with 13 bases between. The CDR3, as DNA: TGTGCCAGCAGCGCCGGGACTGCGGCTAATGAAAAACTGTTTTTT. It encodes CASSAGTAANEKLFF. The whole variable domain, remainder taken from reference TRBV7-9 and TRBJ1-4, is DTGVSQNPRHKITKRGQNVTFRCDPISEHNRLYWYRQTLGQGPEFLTYFQNEAQLEKSRLLSDRFSAERPKGSFSTLEIQRTEQGDSAMYLCASSAGTAANEKLFFGSGTQLSVL.

This clone was seen a handful of times. V and J are TRBV14 and TRBJ1-1, with 8 bases aligning to TRBD1. Trimming cost V 4 bases and J 0 bases; bases outside gene matches: 10. CDR3 length equals 17 residues. Germline V gives CDR1 SGHDN, CDR2 FVKESK. This CDR3 reads CASSPVAGGFMNTEAFF. In DNA form, the CDR3 reads TGTGCCAGCAGCCCCGTGGCAGGGGGCTTCATGAACACTGAAGCTTTCTTT.

The chain has TRBV5-6 and TRBJ2-2, with a tentative D call TRBD2 (6 bases). V was pared by 2 bases and J by 2 bases, with 10 bases between. Germline-derived CDR1 and CDR2 are SGHDT and YYEEEE. The CDR3 runs to 15 residues. DNA of the CDR3: TGTGCCAGCAGCTTTCGGGGGTTAAACACCGGGGAGCTGTTTTTT. As protein: CASSFRGLNTGELFF. Together with reference TRBV5-6 and TRBJ2-2, the CDR3 gives the full variable domain: DAGVTQSPTHLIKTRGQQVTLRCSPKSGHDTVSWYQQALGQGPQFIFQYYEEEERQRGNFPDRFSGHQFPNYSSELNVNALLLGDSALYLCASSFRGLNTGELFFGEGSRLTVL.

The J gene is TRBJ1-4, the V gene TRBV9; D is ambiguous. With 0 bases removed from V and 5 bases from J, the gap between germline ends came to 11 bases. There are 15 residues in the CDR3. Germline CDR1 SGDLS, CDR2 YYNGEE. CDR3: CASSVGGRRNEKLFF. The CDR3 DNA reads TGTGCCAGCAGCGTAGGCGGCAGGAGGAATGAAAAACTGTTTTTT. Based on the CDR3 plus reference TRBV9 and TRBJ1-4, the full variable domain is DSGVTQTPKHLITATGQRVTLRCSPRSGDLSVYWYQQSLDQGLQFLIQYYNGEERAKGNILERFSAQQFPDLHSELNLSSLELGDSALYFCASSVGGRRNEKLFFGSGTQLSVL.

This chain links TRBV14 with TRBJ1-1; 8 positions agree with TRBD1. The V gene end was trimmed by 3 bases and the J gene end by 0 bases; junction bases not matched to a gene: 12. CDR1 SGHDN and CDR2 FVKESK come from the germline V gene. CDR3 length: 18 amino acids. The CDR3 DNA reads as TGTGCCAGCAGCCAGGCAGGAGGGAACAGGGGGATGAACACTGAAGCTTTCTTT. It encodes CASSQAGGNRGMNTEAFF. Based on the CDR3 plus reference TRBV14 and TRBJ1-1, the full variable domain is EAGVTQFPSHSVIEKGQTVTLRCDPISGHDNLYWYRRVMGKEIKFLLHFVKESKQDESGMPNNRFLAERTGGTYSTLKVQPAELEDSGVYFCASSQAGGNRGMNTEAFFGQGTRLTVV.

V usage is TRBV20-1 and J usage is TRBJ1-1; maybe TRBD1 (6 bases). In germline, CDR1 is DFQATT, CDR2 SNEGSKA (reference sequence). V shed 4 bases and J shed 9 bases, with 12 bases lying between them. This CDR3 has 11 residues. The CDR3: CSAKTGEKAFF. In DNA, the CDR3 is TGCAGTGCTAAGACAGGTGAAAAAGCTTTCTTT.

The chain employs TRBV7-9 and TRBJ2-1; possibly TRBD2 for D (6 bases). The CDR3 spans 14 residues. The germline V gene encodes CDR1 SEHNR and CDR2 FQNEAQ (reference sequence). The V gene lost 5 bases and the J gene lost 6 bases, with 14 bases spanning the gap. The CDR3 is CASSESSATNEQFF. The CDR3 nucleotides read TGTGCCAGCAGCGAGTCTAGCGCGACCAATGAGCAGTTCTTC.

This chain connects TRBV4-1 to TRBJ1-2; perhaps TRBD1 as D (5 bases). The CDR3 loop spans 13 amino acids. The ends were cut back, 4 bases at V and 4 bases at J, with 10 bases in the middle. Germline CDR1 MGHRA, CDR2 YSYEKL. CDR3 protein: CASSPRASYGYTF. The CDR3 region has the DNA TGCGCCAGCAGCCCCAGGGCCTCCTATGGCTACACCTTC.